This TCR beta chain appears in the sequencing data of a study of shared clonotypes between healthy human individuals. Study background: There were three CD4 naive, three CD4 memory, two CD8 naive and one CD8 memory plates per donor.

Study results and caveats: Estimated clonotype richness was generally higher in naive than memory subsets. A limitation of the genetic and exposure-history diversity represented arose from few donors.

Study donors comprised healthy, HIV-negative adults devoid of recent acute infection or vaccination. Assay: immunoSEQ multiplex PCR; the TCRdb copy retains only in-frame clones and omits some. The repertoire holds a few hundred thousand clones, with about 69% as singletons. The CDR3 loop spans 15 amino acids. V was cut by 0 bases and J by 7 bases, with 15 bases left in between. CDR1 and CDR2 from the germline V gene are MNHEY and SVGAGI. Note on this clone: Its specificity is not known.

J is TRBJ2-5 and V is TRBV6-5, with D possibly called TRBD1 or TRBD2 (5 bases each). The sequence came from a man aged 25-45 years in good health. Sample: memory CD4+ T cells sorted from blood. Subset in this sample: CD45RA-negative fraction. Here the CDR3 DNA reads TGTGCCAGCAGTTACTCGGGGGACGGGCGTTTGACCCAGTACTTC. Encoded protein: CASSYSGDGRLTQYF.